This T cell receptor beta chain derives from a study of blood T cell repertoires in COVID-19. Germline V lookup: CDR1 KGHDR, CDR2 SFDVKD. The germline V and J ends were trimmed by 5 bases and 5 bases, with 18 bases remaining between them. There are 17 residues in the CDR3. Methods used by the authors: Amplification with reference gene primers provided the estimates of nucleated cell counts. The data were produced by immunoSEQ multiplex PCR, yet TCRdb's version contains in-frame clones alone and is incomplete. V and J calls and clone size come straight from that table; D and trimming were deduced from the DNA. The table shows some 250,000 clones, with around four fifths occurring only once. This clone was recorded once.

The J gene is TRBJ1-6, the V gene TRBV24-1; no firm D call. Sequences were obtained from peripheral blood. The receptor comes from a man aged 40-49 years with active or convalescent COVID-19. CDR3 DNA: TGTGCCACCAGTGGTTGCTCCTTTTGTGAGGATAATTCACCCCTCCACTTT. Translating gives CATSGCSFCEDNSPLHF.